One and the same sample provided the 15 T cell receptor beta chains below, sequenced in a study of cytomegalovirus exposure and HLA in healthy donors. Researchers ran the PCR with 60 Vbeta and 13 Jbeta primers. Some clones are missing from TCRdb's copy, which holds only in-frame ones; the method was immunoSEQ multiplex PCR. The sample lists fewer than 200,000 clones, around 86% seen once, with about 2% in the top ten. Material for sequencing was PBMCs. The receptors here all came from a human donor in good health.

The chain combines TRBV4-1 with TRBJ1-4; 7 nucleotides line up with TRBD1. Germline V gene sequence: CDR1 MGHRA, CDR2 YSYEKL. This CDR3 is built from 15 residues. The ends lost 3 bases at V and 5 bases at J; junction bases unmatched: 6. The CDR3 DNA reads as TGCGCCAGCAGCCAGTCCGGGACAGCAAATGAAAAACTGTTTTTT. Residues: CASSQSGTANEKLFF.

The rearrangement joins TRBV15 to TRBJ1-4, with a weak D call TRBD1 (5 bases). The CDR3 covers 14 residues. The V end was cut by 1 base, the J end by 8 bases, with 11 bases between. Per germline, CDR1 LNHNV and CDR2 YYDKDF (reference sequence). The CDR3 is CATSRGGAEEKLFF. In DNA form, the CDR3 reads TGTGCCACCAGCAGAGGTGGGGCGGAGGAAAAACTGTTTTTT.

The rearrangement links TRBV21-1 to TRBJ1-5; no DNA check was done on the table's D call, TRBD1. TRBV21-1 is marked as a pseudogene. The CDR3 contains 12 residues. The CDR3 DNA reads TGTGCCAGCAGCCGGACATCACAGCCCCAGCATTTT. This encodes CASSRTSQPQHF.

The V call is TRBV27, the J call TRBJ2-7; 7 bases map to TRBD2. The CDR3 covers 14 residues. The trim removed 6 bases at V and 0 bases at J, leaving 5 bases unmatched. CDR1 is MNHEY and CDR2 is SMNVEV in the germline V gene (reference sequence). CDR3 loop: CASRGRGISYEQYF. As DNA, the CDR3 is TGTGCCAGCAGAGGGCGGGGGATCTCCTACGAGCAGTACTTC.

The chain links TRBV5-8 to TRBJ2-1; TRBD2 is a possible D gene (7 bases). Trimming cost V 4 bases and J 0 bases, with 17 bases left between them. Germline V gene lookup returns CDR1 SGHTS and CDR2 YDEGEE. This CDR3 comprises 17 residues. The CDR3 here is CASSTKHGGPSYNEQFF. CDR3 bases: TGTGCCAGCAGCACCAAACACGGGGGGCCCTCCTACAATGAGCAGTTCTTC. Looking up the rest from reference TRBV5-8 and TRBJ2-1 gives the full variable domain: EAGVTQSPTHLIKTRGQQATLRCSPISGHTSVYWYQQALGLGLQFLLWYDEGEERNRGNFPPRFSGRQFPNYSSELNVNALELEDSALYLCASSTKHGGPSYNEQFFGPGTRLTVL.

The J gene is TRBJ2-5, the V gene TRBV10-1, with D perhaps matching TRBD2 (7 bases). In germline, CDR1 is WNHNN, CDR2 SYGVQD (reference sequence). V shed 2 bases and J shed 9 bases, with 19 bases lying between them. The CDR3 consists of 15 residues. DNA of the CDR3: TGCGCCAGCAGTGAGCGGGGGGCGGCAAGCGGGGCCCAGTACTTC. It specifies CASSERGAASGAQYF.

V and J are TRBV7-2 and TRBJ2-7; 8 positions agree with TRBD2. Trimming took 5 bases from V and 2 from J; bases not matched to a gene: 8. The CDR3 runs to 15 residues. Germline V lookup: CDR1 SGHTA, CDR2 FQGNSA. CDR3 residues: CASSTLGLAPYEQYF. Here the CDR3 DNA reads TGTGCCAGCAGCACCTTAGGACTAGCACCCTACGAGCAGTACTTC.

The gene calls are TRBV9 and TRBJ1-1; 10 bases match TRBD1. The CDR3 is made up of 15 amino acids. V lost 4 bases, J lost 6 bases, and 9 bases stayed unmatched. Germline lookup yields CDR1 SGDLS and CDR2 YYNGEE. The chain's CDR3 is CASSTRDRGLSEAFF. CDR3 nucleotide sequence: TGTGCCAGCAGCACCCGGGACAGGGGTTTATCTGAAGCTTTCTTT.

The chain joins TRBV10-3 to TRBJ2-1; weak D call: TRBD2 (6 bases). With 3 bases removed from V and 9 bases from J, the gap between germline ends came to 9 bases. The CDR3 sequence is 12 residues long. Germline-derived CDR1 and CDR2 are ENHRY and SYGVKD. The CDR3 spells CAISDRGSEQFF. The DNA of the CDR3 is TGTGCCATCAGTGATCGGGGGAGTGAGCAGTTCTTC.

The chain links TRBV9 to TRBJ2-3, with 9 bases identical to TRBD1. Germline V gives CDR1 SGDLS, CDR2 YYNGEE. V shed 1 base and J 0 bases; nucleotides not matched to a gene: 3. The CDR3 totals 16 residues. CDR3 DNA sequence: TGTGCCAGCAGCGTAACAGGACAGGGGAGCACAGATACGCAGTATTTT. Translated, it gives CASSVTGQGSTDTQYF.

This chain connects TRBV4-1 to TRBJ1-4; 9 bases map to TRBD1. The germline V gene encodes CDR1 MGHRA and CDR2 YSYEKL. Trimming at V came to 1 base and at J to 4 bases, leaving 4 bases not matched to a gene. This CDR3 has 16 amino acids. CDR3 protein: CASSQVPGQGNEKLFF. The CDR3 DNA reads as TGCGCCAGCAGCCAAGTCCCGGGACAGGGTAATGAAAAACTGTTTTTT.

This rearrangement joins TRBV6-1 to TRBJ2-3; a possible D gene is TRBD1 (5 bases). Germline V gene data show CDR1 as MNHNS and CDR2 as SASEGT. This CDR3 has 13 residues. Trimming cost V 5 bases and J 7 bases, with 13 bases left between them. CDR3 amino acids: CASSSARGNTQYF. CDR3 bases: TGTGCCAGCAGTTCAGCAAGGGGAAATACGCAGTATTTT.

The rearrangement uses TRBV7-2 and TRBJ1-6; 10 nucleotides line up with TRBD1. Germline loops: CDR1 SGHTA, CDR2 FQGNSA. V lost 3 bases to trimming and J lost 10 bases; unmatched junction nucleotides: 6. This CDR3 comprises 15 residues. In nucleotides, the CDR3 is TGTGCCAGCAGCTTTGATGGGACAGGGGTCTCACCCCTCCACTTT. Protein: CASSFDGTGVSPLHF.

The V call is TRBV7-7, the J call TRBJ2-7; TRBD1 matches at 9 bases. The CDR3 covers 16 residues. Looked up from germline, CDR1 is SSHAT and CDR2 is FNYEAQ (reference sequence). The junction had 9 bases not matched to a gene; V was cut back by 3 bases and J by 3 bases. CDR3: CASSLRRQGEVYEQYF. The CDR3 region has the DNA TGTGCCAGCAGCTTGAGAAGACAGGGGGAGGTCTACGAGCAGTACTTC.

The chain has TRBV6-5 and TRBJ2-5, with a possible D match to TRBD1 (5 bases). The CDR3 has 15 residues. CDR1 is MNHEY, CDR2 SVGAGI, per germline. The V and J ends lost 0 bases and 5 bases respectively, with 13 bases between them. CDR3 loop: CASSYSGLVRETQYF. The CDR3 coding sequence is TGTGCCAGCAGTTACTCGGGGCTAGTGAGGGAGACCCAGTACTTC.